The 21 T cell receptor beta chains presented below share a single source sample, sequenced in a study of T cell responses to AZD1222 COVID-19 vaccine (dated by TCRdb to about 2021). The intended sense of this specimen's time point label: baseline before first vaccination. The library came from the immunoSEQ multiplex PCR assay. TCRdb provides this immuneACCESS table in a form limited to in-frame rearrangements. Some clones are lacking; in checked studies, under half of them reflect an unresolved V gene, and why the rest are absent is not known. Here the sample has about 82,000 clones; 75% to 90% occur a single time. Over 5.5% of the sample comes from the top ten. The source material was peripheral blood, sampled on day 0 of AZD1222 vaccination. The receptors stem from an adult in good health.

This clone occurred once. The chain is built from TRBV4-1 and TRBJ1-2, with 9 bases that match TRBD1. Trimming removed 4 bases from V and 2 bases from J; junction bases left unmatched: 5. The CDR3 totals 15 residues. Germline values: CDR1 MGHRA, CDR2 YSYEKL. Here the CDR3 reads CASSPGQGTNYGYTF. The CDR3 nucleotides are TGCGCCAGCAGCCCAGGACAGGGGACCAACTATGGCTACACCTTC.

The genes are TRBV4-1 and TRBJ2-5; TRBD1 is a possible D gene (6 bases). The V and J ends lost 4 bases and 0 bases respectively, with 15 bases between them. The length of the CDR3 is 16 residues. CDR1 is MGHRA and CDR2 is YSYEKL in the germline V gene. The CDR3 sequence: CASSRAGTYNQETQYF. The CDR3 nucleotides read TGCGCCAGCAGCCGAGCCGGGACATATAACCAAGAGACCCAGTACTTC.

This clone has just one count. The J gene is TRBJ1-3, the V gene TRBV4-1, with D perhaps TRBD1 (5 bases). Germline CDR1 reads MGHRA; CDR2 reads YSYEKL. The CDR3 spans 11 residues. V was pared by 5 bases and J by 8 bases, with 7 bases between. For the CDR3, the DNA is TGCGCCAGCAGCTCGGGGGACACCATATATTTT. It yields the protein CASSSGDTIYF.

This clone was seen just once. V and J are TRBV11-2 and TRBJ2-1; D may match TRBD1 or TRBD2 (5 bases each). The length of the CDR3 is 15 residues. With 5 bases removed from V and 3 bases from J, the gap between germline ends came to 14 bases. Germline CDR1 is SGHAT and CDR2 is FQNNGV. CDR3 nucleotides: TGTGCCAGCAGCGGAGAGGGCAGGGTCTACAATGAGCAGTTCTTC. Its protein product is CASSGEGRVYNEQFF.

The chain combines TRBV25-1 with TRBJ1-1, with D hard to call. Trimming took 4 bases from V and 1 from J, leaving 10 bases between them. CDR1 is MGHDK, CDR2 SYGVNS, per germline. This CDR3 is 14 amino acids long. For the CDR3, the DNA is TGTGCCAGCAGTGTACGAGAGGAGAACACTGAAGCTTTCTTT. Residues: CASSVREENTEAFF.

The chain uses TRBV30 and TRBJ2-1; TRBD1 or TRBD2 may be the D gene (5 bases each). In germline, CDR1 is GTSNPN, CDR2 SVGIG (reference sequence). The CDR3 consists of 14 residues. Trimming removed 0 bases at V and 4 bases at J, with 10 bases between. The DNA for the CDR3 is TGTGCCTGGAGTGTAACGGGACCTTACAATGAGCAGTTCTTC. Protein: CAWSVTGPYNEQFF.

The rearrangement uses TRBV4-3 and TRBJ1-2; D is ambiguous. The germline V gene encodes CDR1 LGHNA and CDR2 YSLEER. The CDR3 runs to 16 residues. The germline V and J ends were trimmed by 0 bases and 2 bases, with 13 bases remaining between them. The CDR3 coding sequence is TGCGCCAGCAGCCAAGAGGACTCACGGAAAAACTATGGCTACACCTTC. Translating it yields CASSQEDSRKNYGYTF.

The J gene is TRBJ1-2, the V gene TRBV6-4; TRBD1 matches 8 bases. Looked up from germline, CDR1 is MRHNA and CDR2 is SNTAGT. Trimming at V came to 0 bases and at J to 9 bases, leaving 15 bases not matched to a gene. This CDR3 has 17 residues. This CDR3 is CASSDSAGGQDRACYTF. CDR3 DNA sequence: TGTGCCAGCAGTGACTCAGCGGGAGGCCAGGACAGGGCTTGCTACACCTTC.

In its sample, this clone was seen a few times. The chain has TRBV5-1 and TRBJ2-5, with 11 bases aligning to TRBD1. The CDR3 length is 15 residues. The germline gives CDR1 SGHRS, CDR2 YFSETQ. V dropped 6 bases and J dropped 7; count of bases not matched to a gene: 11. The CDR3 bases are TGCGCCAGCACCCCCCCCGGGACAGGGGGTGCGACCCAGTACTTC. The encoded protein is CASTPPGTGGATQYF.

The V gene is TRBV5-1, the J gene TRBJ2-7, with 8 bases lining up with TRBD1. The CDR3 is made up of 15 amino acids. Germline assignment: CDR1 SGHRS and CDR2 YFSETQ. V was clipped by 6 bases and J by 9 bases; unmatched bases: 17. The CDR3 loop is CASKRETGVRFGQYF. CDR3 nucleotides: TGCGCCAGCAAAAGGGAGACAGGGGTACGATTCGGGCAGTACTTC.

This clone was counted once. This chain links TRBV29-1 with TRBJ1-2; tentatively, D is TRBD1 (6 bases). V lost 8 bases to trimming and J lost 3 bases, with 16 bases between them. Germline values: CDR1 SQVTM, CDR2 ANQGSEA. The CDR3 covers 13 residues. The CDR3 DNA follows: TGCAGCATTGTCTACAGGGATGACTATGGCTACACCTTC. Translating gives CSIVYRDDYGYTF.

This chain connects TRBV21-1 to TRBJ1-1. TRBV21-1 is a pseudogene. CDR3 length: 15 residues. CDR3: CASSKVEGRRAEAFF. In nucleotides, the CDR3 is TGTGCCAGCAGCAAAGTGGAGGGCAGAAGGGCTGAAGCTTTCTTT.

J is TRBJ1-2 and V is TRBV11-3, with 7 bases lining up with TRBD1. The CDR3 spans 16 residues. Unmatched junction bases numbered 9, after V lost 5 bases and J lost 0 bases. Germline V gives CDR1 SGHNT, CDR2 YENEEA. The CDR3: CASSRGQQAPNYGYTF. For the CDR3, the DNA is TGTGCCAGCAGCAGGGGACAGCAAGCACCTAACTATGGCTACACCTTC. Based on the CDR3 plus reference TRBV11-3 and TRBJ1-2, the full variable domain is EAGVVQSPRYKIIEKKQPVAFWCNPISGHNTLYWYLQNLGQGPELLIRYENEEAVDDSQLPKDRFSAERLKGVDSTLKIQPAELGDSAVYLCASSRGQQAPNYGYTFGSGTRLTVV.

Within the sample, this clone is medium-sized. The chain combines TRBV9 with TRBJ1-4; the D gene is possibly TRBD1 (6 bases). Trimming left V 3 bases short and J 7 bases short, with 13 bases between. The CDR3 totals 14 residues. Germline V gives CDR1 SGDLS, CDR2 YYNGEE. CDR3 coding DNA: TGTGCCAGCAGCGAACGGGACATTCGTGAAAAACTGTTTTTT. Translating gives CASSERDIREKLFF.

V and J are TRBV6-4 and TRBJ1-3; D is unclear. The CDR3 consists of 17 residues. The germline V and J ends were trimmed by 0 bases and 0 bases, with 12 bases remaining between them. The germline CDR1 and CDR2 sequences are MRHNA and SNTAGT. CDR3 sequence reads: CASSDSRLGSSGNTIYF. In DNA form, the CDR3 reads TGTGCCAGCAGTGACTCAAGACTCGGAAGCTCTGGAAACACCATATATTTT.

This chain joins TRBV29-1 and TRBJ2-3; TRBD1 agrees at 10 bases. Germline loops: CDR1 SQVTM, CDR2 ANQGSEA. V shed 3 bases, J shed 10 bases, and the junction held 7 bases outside the gene matches. The CDR3 spans 13 residues. The CDR3: CSVDPLDRGSQYF. The CDR3 nucleotides read TGCAGCGTTGACCCCCTGGACAGGGGGTCGCAGTATTTT.

This chain joins TRBV6-5 and TRBJ2-1; D tentatively fits TRBD1 or TRBD2 (6 bases each). The V gene lost 8 bases and the J gene lost 6 bases, with 20 bases spanning the gap. The germline CDR1 and CDR2 sequences are MNHEY and SVGAGI. The length of the CDR3 is 15 residues. The CDR3 coding sequence is TGTGCCAGCCGAGTAGGGGGAGCGGGCATCAATGAGCAGTTCTTC. Translated, it gives CASRVGGAGINEQFF.

The chain couples TRBV5-1 to TRBJ2-1; D may match TRBD1 or TRBD2 (5 bases each). Looked up from germline, CDR1 is SGHRS and CDR2 is YFSETQ. The CDR3 spans 13 residues. Deletions cut 3 bases from V and 4 bases from J, with 8 bases between. This CDR3 is CASSYEGYNEQFF. The CDR3 DNA reads TGCGCCAGCAGCTACGAGGGGTACAATGAGCAGTTCTTC.

The chain is built from TRBV3-1 (or the pseudogene TRBV3-2) and TRBJ2-7; 7 bases map to TRBD1. Germline V gene data show CDR1 as LGHDT and CDR2 as YNNKEL (reference sequence). The CDR3 spans 12 residues. V was pared by 4 bases and J by 6 bases, with 3 bases of the junction left unmatched. In nucleotides, the CDR3 is TGTGCCAGCAGCCCACACAGGGGCGAGCAGTACTTC. This translates into CASSPHRGEQYF.

The J gene is TRBJ2-7, the V gene TRBV9; TRBD2 agrees at 14 bases. Germline V gives CDR1 SGDLS, CDR2 YYNGEE. There are 16 residues in the CDR3. Unmatched junction bases numbered 5, after V lost 3 bases and J lost 3 bases. The CDR3 reads CASSGRLAGGYYEQYF. As DNA, the CDR3 is TGTGCCAGCAGCGGAAGACTAGCGGGGGGGTACTACGAGCAGTACTTC.

This clone was recorded only once. This chain links TRBV27 with TRBJ1-6, with D unclear. Germline loops: CDR1 MNHEY, CDR2 SMNVEV (reference sequence). Trimming took 3 bases from V and 7 from J, leaving 10 bases between them. CDR3 length equals 14 residues. Written as DNA, the CDR3 is TGTGCCAGCAGTTTTCGGGGTCGGAATTCACCCCTCCACTTT. It translates to CASSFRGRNSPLHF.